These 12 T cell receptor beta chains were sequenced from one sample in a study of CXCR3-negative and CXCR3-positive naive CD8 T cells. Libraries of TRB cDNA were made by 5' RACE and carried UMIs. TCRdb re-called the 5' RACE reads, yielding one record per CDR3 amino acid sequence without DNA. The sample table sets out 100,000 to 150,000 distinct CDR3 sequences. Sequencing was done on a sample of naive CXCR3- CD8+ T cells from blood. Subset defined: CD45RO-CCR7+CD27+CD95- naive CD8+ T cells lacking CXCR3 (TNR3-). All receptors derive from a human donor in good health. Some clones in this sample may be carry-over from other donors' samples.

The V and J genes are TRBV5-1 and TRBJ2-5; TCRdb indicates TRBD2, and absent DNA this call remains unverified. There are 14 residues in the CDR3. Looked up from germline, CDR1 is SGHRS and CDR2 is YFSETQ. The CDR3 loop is CASSPYSLYETQYF.

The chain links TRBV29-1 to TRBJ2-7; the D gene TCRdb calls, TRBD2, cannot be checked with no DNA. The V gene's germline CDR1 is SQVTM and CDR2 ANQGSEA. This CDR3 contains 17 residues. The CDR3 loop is CSVEVLAGLPTHYEQYF.

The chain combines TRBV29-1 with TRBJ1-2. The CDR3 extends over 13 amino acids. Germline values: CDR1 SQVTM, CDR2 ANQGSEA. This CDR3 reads CSVSVGSLYGYTF.

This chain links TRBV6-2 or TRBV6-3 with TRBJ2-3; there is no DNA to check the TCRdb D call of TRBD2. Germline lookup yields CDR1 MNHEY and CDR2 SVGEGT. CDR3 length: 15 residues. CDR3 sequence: CASRKLAGWADTQYF.

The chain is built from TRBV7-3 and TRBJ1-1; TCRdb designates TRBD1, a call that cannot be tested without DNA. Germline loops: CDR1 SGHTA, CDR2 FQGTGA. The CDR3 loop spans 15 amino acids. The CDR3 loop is CASSLFGSGDTEAFF.

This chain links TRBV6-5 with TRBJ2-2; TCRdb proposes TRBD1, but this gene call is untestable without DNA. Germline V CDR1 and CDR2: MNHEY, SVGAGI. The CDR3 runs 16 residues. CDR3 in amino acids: CASSQMGGSNTGELFF.

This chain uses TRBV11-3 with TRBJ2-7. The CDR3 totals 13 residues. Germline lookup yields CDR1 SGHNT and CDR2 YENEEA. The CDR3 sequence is CASSLDFSYEQYF.

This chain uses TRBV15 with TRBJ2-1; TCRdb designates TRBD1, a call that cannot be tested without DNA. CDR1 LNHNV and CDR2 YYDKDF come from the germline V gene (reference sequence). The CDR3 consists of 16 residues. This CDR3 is CATSKAVRGIRNEQFF.

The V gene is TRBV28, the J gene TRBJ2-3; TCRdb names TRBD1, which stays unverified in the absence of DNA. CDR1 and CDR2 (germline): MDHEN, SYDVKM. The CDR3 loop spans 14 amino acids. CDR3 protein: CASTPRGYTDTQYF.

The CDR3 protein is CASSGTGYYNEQFF. The chain uses TRBV9 and TRBJ2-1; the D gene TCRdb calls, TRBD1, cannot be checked with no DNA. CDR3 length equals 14 residues. Germline assignment: CDR1 SGDLS and CDR2 YYNGEE.

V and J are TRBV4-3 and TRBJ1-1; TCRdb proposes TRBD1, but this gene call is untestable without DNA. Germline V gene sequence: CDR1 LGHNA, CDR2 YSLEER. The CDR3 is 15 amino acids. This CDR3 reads CASSQDRDLGTEAFF.

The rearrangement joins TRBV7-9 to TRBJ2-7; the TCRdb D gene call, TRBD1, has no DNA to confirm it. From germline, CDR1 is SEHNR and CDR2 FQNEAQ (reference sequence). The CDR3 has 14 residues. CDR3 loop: CASSPRTGGYEQYF. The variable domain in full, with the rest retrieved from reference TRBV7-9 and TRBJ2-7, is DTGVSQNPRHKITKRGQNVTFRCDPISEHNRLYWYRQTLGQGPEFLTYFQNEAQLEKSRLLSDRFSAERPKGSFSTLEIQRTEQGDSAMYLCASSPRTGGYEQYFGPGTRLTVT.